This T cell receptor (beta chain) was sequenced during a study of T-cell memory formation after mild COVID-19 (dated by TCRdb to about 2021). Context from the whole study: TCR sequence clusters from the two donors were largely donor specific. In a couple of donors, T-cell clones that expanded and contracted after mild COVID-19 were followed by sequencing TCRalpha and TCRbeta repertoires longitudinally. Two young, previously healthy adult volunteers, one female and one male, were included in the cohort.

TCRdb lists the instrument as Illumina NovaSeq 6000. Using 5'RACE with constant-segment primers, TCRalpha and TCRbeta cDNA libraries were constructed, with sample barcodes and unique molecular identifiers added in the process. RNA was extracted from every sample with Trizol reagent. Libraries were amplified in two PCR steps, with a second sample barcode and Illumina TruSeq adapters added in the second step. Libraries were sequenced on an Illumina NovaSeq with 2 x 150 bp paired-end reads. The authors processed their data as follows. Demultiplexing of reads and collapsing into UMI-guided consensus sequences were performed with migec v1.2.7. Using mixcr v2.1.11, the UMI consensuses were aligned to TRA and TRB V and J templates and assembled into clonotypes. A clonotype was counted as expanded or contracted only when both edgeR and NoisET called the clonotype significant, with the noise models trained on biological replicates. For edgeR calls, a false discovery rate-adjusted p below 0.01 and a log2 fold-change threshold of 1 were applied. As an exploratory analysis of dynamics, max-normalized trajectories of the 1000 most abundant clonotypes were examined by PCA with hierarchical clustering. Separately sequenced CD4+ and CD8+ repertoires were used to assign the CD4 or CD8 phenotype of responding clones. In-frame beta chains were kept once TCRdb had trimmed the public reads at Q25 with fastp and called clones with MiXCR. When rows share a CDR3 protein, they turn into one entry using the most common DNA and genes. These V and J calls originate from TCRdb's pipeline instead of the authors' own analysis. The sample table holds about 470,000 distinct CDR3 sequences, of which roughly 18% were seen once. In total, the top ten clones hold more than 9% of the sample.

The CDR3 spans 19 residues, from the cysteine through the phenylalanine. Only the CDR3 portion is preserved as DNA: 57 bases, with reading frame beginning at the first base. CDR1 and CDR2 are drawn from the germline V gene: SGHVS, FQNEAQ. Ficoll-Paque density gradient centrifugation was used to isolate PBMCs. Study-wide conclusions, independent of this receptor: Only a couple of mild cases were covered in the study, and larger cohorts including severe cases with pre-infection samples were considered necessary. Clones contracting from day 15 to 85 had balanced CD4/CD8 phenotypes, while a second wave expanding from day 15 to 37 was biased towards CD4+. Some responding clones were detected in pre-infection memory, which suggested that pre-existing cross-reactive memory T cells had joined the SARS-CoV-2 response. The second-wave clones that peaked on day 37 were not confirmed to be SARS-CoV-2 specific. Contracting CD4+ clones were found mainly in CM and EM memory subsets, while CD8+ clones were enriched in EMRA.

This clonotype appeared a single time. Its cognate antigen has yet to be identified. At one of its ends the junction is not consistent with the germline gene, which may arise from a read error. The receptor's source is an adult woman who had mild COVID-19 (a few samples of this study predate the infection). The sample titles of this study are shuffled in the database, so cell type and time point are left out; the donor was told from shared clones. The material sequenced was PBMCs or a T cell subset sorted from them (not recorded which). This chain is built from TRBV7-8 and TRBJ1-6, with TRBD1 perhaps the D gene, on 6 matching bases. The CDR3 protein: CACSALPQGASSYNSPLHF. The nucleotide sequence is TGTGCCTGCAGCGCACTCCCACAGGGTGCGAGCTCCTATAATTCACCCCTCCACTTT.